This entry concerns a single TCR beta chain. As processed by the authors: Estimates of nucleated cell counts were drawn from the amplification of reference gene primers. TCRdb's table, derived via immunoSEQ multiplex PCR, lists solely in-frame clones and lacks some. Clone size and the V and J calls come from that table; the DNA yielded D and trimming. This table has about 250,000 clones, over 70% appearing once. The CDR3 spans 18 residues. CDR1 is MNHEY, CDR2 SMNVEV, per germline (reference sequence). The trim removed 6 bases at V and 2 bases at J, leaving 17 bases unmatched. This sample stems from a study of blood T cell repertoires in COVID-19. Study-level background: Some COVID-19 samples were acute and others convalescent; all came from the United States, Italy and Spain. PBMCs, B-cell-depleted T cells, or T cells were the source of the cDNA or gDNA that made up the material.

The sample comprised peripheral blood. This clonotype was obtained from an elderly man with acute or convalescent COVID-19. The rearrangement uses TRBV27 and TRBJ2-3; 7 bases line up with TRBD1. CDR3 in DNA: TGTGCCAGCAGCCAAAACCTCGACAGGGCAGGGTACACAGATACGCAGTATTTT. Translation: CASSQNLDRAGYTDTQYF.